The clone carrying this T cell receptor (beta chain) was seen ten or more times. Its target is unknown. Trimming shortened V by 6 bases and J by 5 bases, and 14 bases separated the two germline ends. This CDR3 has 13 residues. In germline, CDR1 is SGHAT, CDR2 FQNNGV. Time point noted: persistent/refractory GD, antithyroid drugs over 5 years with positive TRAb. RNA extracted from PBMCs served as the sequencing template. Investigators prepared the TCR beta libraries by applying iRepertoire HTBI primers and Arm-PCR of CDR3 regions. TCRdb re-called the multiplex PCR reads with MiXCR, one entry per CDR3 protein. The table lists approximately 690,000 distinct CDR3 sequences, around 30% of them singletons, with roughly 40% in the top ten. These data originate in a study of regulatory T cells in long-lasting Graves disease. Study-level results: Persistent cases of Graves' showed reduced TCR diversity relative to newly diagnosed patients. Analyses excluded thyroid tissue, covering peripheral blood alone.

Sequencing was performed on peripheral blood mononuclear cells (PBMCs), taken when the disease was refractory, from a patient treated with antithyroid drugs. The source of this sequence is a female donor with Graves disease. V and J are TRBV11-2 and TRBJ2-7, with a possible D match to TRBD2 (5 bases). The CDR3 protein is CASRIGVWDEQYF. The CDR3 DNA is TGTGCCAGCAGGATCGGGGTCTGGGACGAGCAGTACTTC. Together with reference TRBV11-2 and TRBJ2-7, the CDR3 gives the full variable domain: EAGVAQSPRYKIIEKRQSVAFWCNPISGHATLYWYQQILGQGPKLLIQFQNNGVVDDSQLPKDRFSAERLKGVDSTLKIQPAKLEDSAVYLCASRIGVWDEQYFGPGTRLTVT.